The 14 T cell receptor beta chains below all came from one sample that was sequenced in a study of cytomegalovirus exposure and HLA in healthy donors. Assay used: immunoSEQ multiplex PCR; TCRdb lists only in-frame clones, some missing. The data show 60,000 to 80,000 clones, with about 93% seen just once and 3% to 3.5% held by the top ten. The sequenced material came from PBMCs. The receptors derive from a woman under 30 in good health and CMV-seropositive.

The gene calls are TRBV7-2 and TRBJ1-3, with unresolved D. Deletions cut 4 bases from V and 0 bases from J, with 7 bases between. This CDR3 is 14 amino acids long. Germline lookup yields CDR1 SGHTA and CDR2 FQGNSA. This chain's CDR3 is CASSSQSSGNTIYF. CDR3 coding DNA: TGTGCCAGCAGCTCACAGAGCTCTGGAAACACCATATATTTT.

V usage is TRBV14 and J usage is TRBJ1-1; TRBD1 matches at 7 bases. Germline assignment: CDR1 SGHDN and CDR2 FVKESK. V trimming: 2 bases; J trimming: 6 bases; junction bases outside the gene matches: 6. CDR3 length equals 14 residues. The CDR3: CASSQTGVSAEAFF. As DNA, the CDR3 is TGTGCCAGCAGCCAAACAGGGGTTTCCGCTGAAGCTTTCTTT.

The CDR3 spells CASSLVGREETQYF. The CDR3, as DNA: TGTGCCAGCAGCTTGGTAGGCAGGGAAGAGACCCAGTACTTC. This chain connects TRBV5-6 to TRBJ2-5; D perhaps matches TRBD1 (5 bases). Trimming stripped 0 bases from V and 3 bases from J, with 9 bases between. The CDR3 covers 14 residues. Germline V gene lookup returns CDR1 SGHDT and CDR2 YYEEEE.

This chain uses TRBV6-6 with TRBJ1-1; D not certain. The germline V gene has CDR1 MNHNY and CDR2 SVGAGI (reference sequence). Trimming took 5 bases from V and 1 from J, leaving 11 bases between them. The CDR3 totals 14 residues. The CDR3 loop reads CASSGPGANTEAFF. The CDR3 DNA follows: TGTGCCAGCAGTGGTCCGGGAGCGAACACTGAAGCTTTCTTT.

This clone was seen a single time. The chain has TRBV10-3 and TRBJ2-1, with 9 positions matching TRBD1. With V trimmed by 3 bases and J by 0 bases, 9 bases remained unmatched. Germline V gives CDR1 ENHRY, CDR2 SYGVKD. The CDR3 sequence is 18 residues long. The CDR3: CAISDRDRVVSSYNEQFF. The CDR3 DNA follows: TGTGCCATCAGTGACCGGGACAGGGTTGTGAGCTCCTACAATGAGCAGTTCTTC.

J is TRBJ1-5 and V is TRBV15; a possible D gene is TRBD1 (6 bases). V lost 4 bases and J 0 bases, leaving 10 bases between the germline ends. The CDR3 is made up of 15 amino acids. CDR1 and CDR2 (germline): LNHNV, YYDKDF (reference sequence). The CDR3 region is CATSTNRASNQPQHF. The DNA of the CDR3 is TGTGCCACCAGCACCAACAGGGCTAGCAATCAGCCCCAGCATTTT.

The CDR3 spells CASTDSYGYTF. For the CDR3, the DNA is TGTGCCAGCACCGACAGCTATGGCTACACCTTC. The chain carries TRBV6-5 and TRBJ1-2; weak D call: TRBD1 (5 bases). V was clipped by 7 bases and J by 4 bases, with 7 bases between them. Germline CDR1 is MNHEY and CDR2 is SVGAGI. The CDR3 spans 11 residues.

The genes are TRBV27 and TRBJ2-1, with unresolved D. This CDR3 has 16 residues. Between the trimmed V and J ends, which lost 4 bases and 0 bases, there was a span of 13 bases. CDR1 and CDR2 (germline): MNHEY, SMNVEV (reference sequence). CDR3 bases: TGTGCCAGCAGTTCCCTTCGCGGTAGCTCCTACAATGAGCAGTTCTTC. Its translation: CASSSLRGSSYNEQFF.

This clone was observed once. The gene calls are TRBV10-2 and TRBJ2-1; D not resolved. Germline V gives CDR1 WSHSY, CDR2 SAAADI. V was trimmed by 2 bases and J by 6 bases, leaving 17 bases between them. The CDR3 has 16 amino acids. DNA for the CDR3: TGCGCCAGCAGTGAGCCCGGGTCCGCATCGACCAATGAGCAGTTCTTC. Its translation is CASSEPGSASTNEQFF.

The rearrangement joins TRBV28 to TRBJ1-2; D not resolved. V lost 3 bases, J lost 5 bases, and 10 bases lay in between. Germline CDR1 is MDHEN and CDR2 is SYDVKM. CDR3 length: 13 residues. This CDR3 reads CASSLTGSYGYTF. Written as DNA, the CDR3 is TGTGCCAGCAGTTTGACGGGAAGTTATGGCTACACCTTC.

The gene calls are TRBV2 and TRBJ1-1, with unresolved D. V lost 3 bases and J 4 bases, leaving 6 bases between the germline ends. CDR1 is SNHLY and CDR2 is FYNNEI in the germline V gene. CDR3 length: 12 residues. The CDR3 is CASSDRSTEAFF. CDR3 nucleotides: TGTGCCAGCAGTGATAGGAGCACTGAAGCTTTCTTT.

This chain connects TRBV28 to TRBJ1-3; D might be TRBD1 (6 bases). Trimming took off 5 bases at V and 0 bases at J, with 14 bases between the two ends. The V gene's germline CDR1 is MDHEN and CDR2 SYDVKM. The CDR3 extends over 16 amino acids. This CDR3 reads CASSKDRSSSGNTIYF. CDR3 nucleotide sequence: TGTGCCAGCAGTAAAGACAGGTCCTCCTCTGGAAACACCATATATTTT.

In regard to this clone: The same CDR3 also results from other DNA sequences found in this sample. V is TRBV9 and J is TRBJ2-7; 11 nucleotides match TRBD2. Unmatched junction bases numbered 12, after V lost 0 bases and J lost 7 bases. This CDR3 contains 17 residues. Per germline, CDR1 SGDLS and CDR2 YYNGEE. CDR3 coding DNA: TGTGCCAGCAGCGTAGGACTAGCGGGATCCGCCAGCAGTGAGCAGTACTTC. Translated, it gives CASSVGLAGSASSEQYF.

The CDR3 loop is CASSERGQGNYGYTF. The CDR3 coding sequence is TGTGCCAGCAGTGAAAGGGGACAGGGGAACTATGGCTACACCTTC. The V and J genes are TRBV6-1 and TRBJ1-2; 10 bases fit TRBD1. Trimming cost V 2 bases and J 2 bases; bases outside gene matches: 2. CDR3 length: 15 amino acids. Looked up from germline, CDR1 is MNHNS and CDR2 is SASEGT.